This note documents a single T cell receptor (beta chain) sequence. These data belong to a study of blood T cell repertoires in COVID-19. In the study overall: Samples of COVID-19 (acute and convalescent) were obtained from the United States, Italy and Spain. PBMCs, B-cell-depleted T cells, or T cells were the source of the cDNA or gDNA that made up the material.

Data came from immunoSEQ multiplex PCR; TCRdb stores just in-frame clones and leaves some out. The sample gives approximately 440,000 clones, 70% to 90% of which show up once; around an eighth is in the top ten. Sample: peripheral blood. The receptor's source is a woman in her 50s with COVID-19, enrolled during active disease.

CDR3 residues: CASSLSGGTGELFF. The CDR3 DNA sequence: TGTGCCAGCAGTTTATCTGGGGGGACCGGGGAGCTGTTTTTT. The chain has TRBV27 and TRBJ2-2, with D possibly TRBD2 on 6 matching bases. The V and J ends lost 0 bases and 5 bases respectively, with 7 bases between them. The CDR3 spans 14 residues. CDR1 is MNHEY, CDR2 SMNVEV, per germline (reference sequence).